Described below is a single T cell receptor beta chain sequence and its context. The data originate from a study of memory CD4+ T cells and cytomegalovirus serostatus. The sort gate was single viable CD3+CD4+CD8-CD45RO+ cells for memory CD4+ T cells. Data came from immunoSEQ multiplex PCR; TCRdb stores just in-frame clones and leaves some out. Found here are 85,000 to 100,000 clones, 80% of them singletons; the top ten hold approximately 4%. The TCR comes from an adult in good health and CMV-seropositive. The material sequenced was memory CD4+ T cells from blood.

DNA for the CDR3: TGTGCCAGCAGAAGGGGAGCGGGAGGACGCACAGATACGCAGTATTTT. It translates to CASRRGAGGRTDTQYF. The chain has TRBV11-2 and TRBJ2-3; 9 bases line up with TRBD2. V was pared by 6 bases and J by 1 base, with 8 bases of the junction left unmatched. The germline gives CDR1 SGHAT, CDR2 FQNNGV. The CDR3 spans 16 residues.